This T cell receptor (beta chain) stems from a study of breast tumors, draining lymph nodes, adjacent tissues. Study outcomes and limitations: Tumor TCR diversity was below lymph nodes but above nontumor tissue. That most tumor T cells come from lymph nodes remained unproven. Findings are consistent with lymph node origin and intratumoral expansion of most tumor T cells.

Axillary draining lymph nodes of breast cancer patients supplied the node samples. TCRdb recomputed calls from the multiplex PCR reads with MiXCR, one row per CDR3 protein. The sample yields 200,000 to 300,000 distinct CDR3 sequences, 30% to 35% seen once. Germline assignment: CDR1 WNHNN and CDR2 SYGVQD (reference sequence). The CDR3 covers 16 residues. V shed 6 bases and J shed 2 bases, with 16 bases lying between them. There are many counts of this clonotype. The antigen is unknown. The clonotype originates from a female donor with breast cancer. Some clones in this sample may be carry-over from other donors' samples. The sample consisted of axillary lymph node tissue. The chain is built from TRBV10-1 and TRBJ2-2, with a possible D match to TRBD1 (7 bases). The CDR3 reads CASRAGTAINTGELFF. The CDR3 DNA reads as TGCGCCAGCAGGGCGGGGACAGCAATTAACACCGGGGAGCTGTTTTTT.